The 12 T cell receptor beta chains in this list originate from one sample, sequenced in a study of T cell responses to AZD1222 COVID-19 vaccine. Some clones are missing from TCRdb's copy, which holds only in-frame ones; the method was immunoSEQ multiplex PCR. Here the sample spans fewer than 80,000 clones, around 74% being singletons. The source material was peripheral blood, sampled on day 0 of MenACWY control vaccination. The receptors derive from an adult in good health.

This clone came up once. The rearrangement uses TRBV7-8 and TRBJ1-1; D remains unclear. Per the germline V gene, CDR1 is SGHVS and CDR2 is FQNEAQ. The CDR3 loop spans 14 amino acids. Trimming took 5 bases from V and 4 from J, leaving 14 bases between them. The CDR3 DNA follows: TGTGCCAGCAGCCCCCGCGAGGGCCCCACTGAAGCTTTCTTT. Translating gives CASSPREGPTEAFF.

The chain couples TRBV19 to TRBJ1-1, with D perhaps TRBD1 (5 bases). V was shortened by 7 bases and J by 4 bases, with 19 bases between the two germline ends. CDR1 LNHDA and CDR2 SQIVND come from the germline V gene (reference sequence). The CDR3 runs 15 residues. This chain's CDR3 is CASNIGTGPATEAFF. The CDR3 bases are TGTGCCAGTAACATCGGAACGGGGCCGGCCACTGAAGCTTTCTTT.

The chain uses TRBV5-1 and TRBJ1-1, with D possibly being TRBD1 (5 bases). Looked up from germline, CDR1 is SGHRS and CDR2 is YFSETQ. This CDR3 comprises 14 residues. Trimming cost V 0 bases and J 5 bases, with 11 bases left between them. In DNA, the CDR3 is TGCGCCAGCAGCTTGGGAGGGGATCAGACTGAAGCTTTCTTT. This translates into CASSLGGDQTEAFF. The entire variable domain, with the rest obtained from reference TRBV5-1 and TRBJ1-1, is as follows: KAGVTQTPRYLIKTRGQQVTLSCSPISGHRSVSWYQQTPGQGLQFLFEYFSETQRNKGNFPGRFSGRQFSNSRSEMNVSTLELGDSALYLCASSLGGDQTEAFFGQGTRLTVV.

The rearrangement links TRBV6-6 to TRBJ2-7; D not certain. The V end was cut by 2 bases, the J end by 4 bases, with 6 bases between. This CDR3 has 12 residues. Germline assignment: CDR1 MNHNY and CDR2 SVGAGI (reference sequence). CDR3 bases: TGTGCCAGCAGTTACGTGGGGTACGAGCAGTACTTC. It yields the protein CASSYVGYEQYF.

This clone is a singleton in its sample. The genes are TRBV30 and TRBJ1-5; no clear D. From germline, CDR1 is GTSNPN and CDR2 SVGIG (reference sequence). The CDR3 is 12 amino acids. Trimming shortened V by 0 bases and J by 6 bases, and 6 bases separated the two germline ends. The CDR3 region has the DNA TGTGCCTGGAGTGTACGGGGTCAGCCCCAGCATTTT. Encoded protein: CAWSVRGQPQHF.

This clone was seen more than once but under ten times. V is TRBV30 and J is TRBJ1-2, with D possibly being TRBD1 (5 bases). From germline, CDR1 is GTSNPN and CDR2 SVGIG (reference sequence). V lost 3 bases and J 0 bases, leaving 14 bases between the germline ends. The CDR3 is 15 amino acids. In DNA form, the CDR3 reads TGTGCCTGGAGAAGCCTTGGGGGGGCTAACTATGGCTACACCTTC. Translated, it gives CAWRSLGGANYGYTF.

This chain links TRBV7-2 with TRBJ2-7, with TRBD1 matching 12 bases. The length of the CDR3 is 15 residues. Trimming took 5 bases from V and 7 from J; bases not matched to a gene: 9. Germline assignment: CDR1 SGHTA and CDR2 FQGNSA. CDR3 bases: TGTGCCAGCAGCCCCCAGGGACAGGGGGCGAGGGAGCAGTACTTC. It is translated as CASSPQGQGAREQYF.

This chain connects TRBV4-2 to TRBJ1-2; 7 positions agree with TRBD1. V was pared by 0 bases and J by 0 bases, with 7 bases of the junction left unmatched. Germline loops: CDR1 LGHNA, CDR2 YNFKEQ. The CDR3 loop spans 17 amino acids. DNA for the CDR3: TGTGCCAGCAGCCAAGACCGGCAGACAGGGCCTAACTATGGCTACACCTTC. This gives the protein CASSQDRQTGPNYGYTF.

The chain uses TRBV5-1 and TRBJ1-1, with a weak D call TRBD1 (5 bases). The CDR3 runs to 15 residues. V lost 1 base, J lost 4 bases, and 14 bases lay in between. The V gene's germline CDR1 is SGHRS and CDR2 YFSETQ. The CDR3 DNA reads as TGCGCCAGCAGCTTGAATCCAGGGCAGTTCACTGAAGCTTTCTTT. This sequence encodes CASSLNPGQFTEAFF.

This chain links TRBV29-1 with TRBJ2-3; 9 nucleotides line up with TRBD1. This CDR3 is built from 12 residues. J gave up 6 bases and V 8 bases, and 6 bases lay outside the gene matches. Germline V CDR1 and CDR2: SQVTM, ANQGSEA. CDR3 amino acids: CSFGQGRDTQYF. In DNA, the CDR3 is TGCAGCTTTGGACAGGGGAGGGATACGCAGTATTTT.

The chain is built from TRBV3-1 (or the pseudogene TRBV3-2) and TRBJ2-3; 10 bases are a match to TRBD2. CDR3 size: 16 residues. The germline gives CDR1 LGHDT, CDR2 YNNKEL (reference sequence). The V segment lost 8 bases and the J segment 2 bases; nucleotides outside the gene matches: 10. The CDR3 protein is CASAAGLAEVTDTQYF. The CDR3 DNA follows: TGTGCCAGCGCCGCCGGACTAGCGGAAGTCACAGATACGCAGTATTTT.

The rearrangement uses TRBV28 and TRBJ2-7; D is ambiguous. Per the germline V gene, CDR1 is MDHEN and CDR2 is SYDVKM. V was trimmed by 2 bases and J by 4 bases, leaving 9 bases between them. The CDR3 is 13 residues long. Written as DNA, the CDR3 is TGTGCCAGCAGTTTAGTAACAGCTTACGAGCAGTACTTC. This gives the protein CASSLVTAYEQYF.